Included here is one T cell receptor beta chain sequence, with context. The entry originates in a study of blood T cell repertoires in COVID-19. Only in-frame clones appear in the TCRdb table, and some are missing; sequencing was by immunoSEQ multiplex PCR. The sample lists hundreds of thousands of clones, roughly 86% occurring once. Looked up from germline, CDR1 is ENHRY and CDR2 is SYGVKD. Trimming cost V 1 base and J 6 bases, with 15 bases left between them. This CDR3 has 15 amino acids. This chain links TRBV10-3 with TRBJ1-2, with a possible D match to TRBD1 (5 bases). Material: peripheral blood. This TCR was recovered from a woman aged 70-85 years with COVID-19, enrolled during active disease. CDR3 loop: CAISELDSRVNGYTF. The CDR3 DNA reads TGTGCCATCAGTGAGTTAGATTCCAGGGTGAATGGCTACACCTTC.